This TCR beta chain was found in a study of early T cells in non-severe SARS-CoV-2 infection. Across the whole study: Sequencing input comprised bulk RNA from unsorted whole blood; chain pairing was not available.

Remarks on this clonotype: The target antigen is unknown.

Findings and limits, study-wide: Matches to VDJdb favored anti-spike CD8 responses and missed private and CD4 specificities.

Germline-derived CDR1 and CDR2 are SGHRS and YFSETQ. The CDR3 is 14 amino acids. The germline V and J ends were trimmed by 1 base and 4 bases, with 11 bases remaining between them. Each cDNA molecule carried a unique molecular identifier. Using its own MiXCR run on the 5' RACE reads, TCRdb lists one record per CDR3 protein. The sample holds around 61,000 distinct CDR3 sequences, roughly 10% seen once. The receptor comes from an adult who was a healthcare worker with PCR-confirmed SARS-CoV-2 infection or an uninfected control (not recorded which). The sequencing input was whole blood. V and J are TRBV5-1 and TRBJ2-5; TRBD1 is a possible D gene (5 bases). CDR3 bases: TGCGCCAGCAGCTTGATACAAGGGGCAGAGACCCAGTACTTC. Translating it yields CASSLIQGAETQYF.